The sequence of this T cell receptor beta chain was determined in a study of T cells in localized non-small cell lung cancer (dated by TCRdb to 2018 to 2021). Concerning the study at large: The study examined T cell repertoires in approximately 240 patients with early-stage NSCLC and compared tumors with uninvolved tumor-adjacent lungs. The cohort consisted of roughly 240 treatment-naive NSCLC patients whose localized lung tumors had been resected. Of the NSCLC patients, around 130 were male and some 97 were female, and the mean age was roughly 61 years. Summary of the overall study and its limitations: Because multi-region tumor sequencing was not performed, intratumor heterogeneity could not be ruled out. Uninvolved tumor-adjacent lung showed the highest T cell clonality, higher than tumor, which suggests more focused antigenic responses in the uninvolved tumor-adjacent lung. Because the study design was exploratory, TCR variables were selected using unadjusted p-values without false-discovery rate correction. Of the top 100 tumor clones, a median of approximately 60 were detected in paired uninvolved adjacent lung; under 30 were also among that lung's top 100. Longer overall survival was associated with higher blood T cell density, whereas shorter survival was associated with higher adjacent-lung clonality.

The CDR3 has 14 amino acids, counting the end cysteine and phenylalanine. Only the CDR3 part of the read is kept: 42 bases, read in frame from the first base. The germline V gene provides CDR1 ENHRY and CDR2 SYGVKD. V loses 0 bases of germline sequence and J loses 6 bases, and the interval between the two ends is 11 bases. Regarding this clone: Its antigen target is currently unknown. No much larger clone exists at a distance of one base, and base qualities are not known.

At diagnosis, peripheral blood, uninvolved tumor-adjacent lung and tumor were collected and were preserved as a mix of fresh-frozen and FFPE material. For TCR repertoire profiling, blood samples were analyzed in the form of peripheral blood mononuclear cells. The immunoSEQ Assay was used to sequence TCR beta CDR3 regions from DNA. The paper's processing steps were these. T cell density was computed as TCR beta template counts normalized to usable DNA estimated by amplifying housekeeping genes. The preseqR package was used to estimate richness by extrapolating to 400,000 templates for PBMC samples and to 120,000 templates for tissue samples. Clonality was calculated as one minus Pielou's evenness. Tissue-enriched TCRs were identified by differential abundance testing using productive amino-acid clonotypes, minimum total count 5 and alpha 0.1. The Jaccard Index and the Morisita Overlap Index were used to quantify repertoire overlap between compartments. GLIPH clustered TCR beta CDR3s with public tetramer-defined viral CDR3s; viral motifs required at least three viral sequences plus V-gene enrichment. This immuneACCESS table, as held by TCRdb, lists in-frame sequences with V and J called but not all clones. Of the missing ones, under half trace to an unresolved V gene in checked studies; the others have no known cause. V, J and clone size reflect that table, while D and trimming were determined from the DNA. The sample table records fewer than 95,000 clones; roughly 93% of these occur just once. The ten largest make up 4.1% of the sample.

The source material was PBMCs, sampled before any cancer treatment. This chain is built from TRBV10-3 and TRBJ1-2; the D gene identity is not certain. The sequence was obtained from a woman aged 40-69 years with stage II squamous cell lung carcinoma. The DNA reads as follows: TGTGCCATCAGTGAGTCTCGGGAGTTACATGGCTACACCTTC. Its coded protein is CAISESRELHGYTF.